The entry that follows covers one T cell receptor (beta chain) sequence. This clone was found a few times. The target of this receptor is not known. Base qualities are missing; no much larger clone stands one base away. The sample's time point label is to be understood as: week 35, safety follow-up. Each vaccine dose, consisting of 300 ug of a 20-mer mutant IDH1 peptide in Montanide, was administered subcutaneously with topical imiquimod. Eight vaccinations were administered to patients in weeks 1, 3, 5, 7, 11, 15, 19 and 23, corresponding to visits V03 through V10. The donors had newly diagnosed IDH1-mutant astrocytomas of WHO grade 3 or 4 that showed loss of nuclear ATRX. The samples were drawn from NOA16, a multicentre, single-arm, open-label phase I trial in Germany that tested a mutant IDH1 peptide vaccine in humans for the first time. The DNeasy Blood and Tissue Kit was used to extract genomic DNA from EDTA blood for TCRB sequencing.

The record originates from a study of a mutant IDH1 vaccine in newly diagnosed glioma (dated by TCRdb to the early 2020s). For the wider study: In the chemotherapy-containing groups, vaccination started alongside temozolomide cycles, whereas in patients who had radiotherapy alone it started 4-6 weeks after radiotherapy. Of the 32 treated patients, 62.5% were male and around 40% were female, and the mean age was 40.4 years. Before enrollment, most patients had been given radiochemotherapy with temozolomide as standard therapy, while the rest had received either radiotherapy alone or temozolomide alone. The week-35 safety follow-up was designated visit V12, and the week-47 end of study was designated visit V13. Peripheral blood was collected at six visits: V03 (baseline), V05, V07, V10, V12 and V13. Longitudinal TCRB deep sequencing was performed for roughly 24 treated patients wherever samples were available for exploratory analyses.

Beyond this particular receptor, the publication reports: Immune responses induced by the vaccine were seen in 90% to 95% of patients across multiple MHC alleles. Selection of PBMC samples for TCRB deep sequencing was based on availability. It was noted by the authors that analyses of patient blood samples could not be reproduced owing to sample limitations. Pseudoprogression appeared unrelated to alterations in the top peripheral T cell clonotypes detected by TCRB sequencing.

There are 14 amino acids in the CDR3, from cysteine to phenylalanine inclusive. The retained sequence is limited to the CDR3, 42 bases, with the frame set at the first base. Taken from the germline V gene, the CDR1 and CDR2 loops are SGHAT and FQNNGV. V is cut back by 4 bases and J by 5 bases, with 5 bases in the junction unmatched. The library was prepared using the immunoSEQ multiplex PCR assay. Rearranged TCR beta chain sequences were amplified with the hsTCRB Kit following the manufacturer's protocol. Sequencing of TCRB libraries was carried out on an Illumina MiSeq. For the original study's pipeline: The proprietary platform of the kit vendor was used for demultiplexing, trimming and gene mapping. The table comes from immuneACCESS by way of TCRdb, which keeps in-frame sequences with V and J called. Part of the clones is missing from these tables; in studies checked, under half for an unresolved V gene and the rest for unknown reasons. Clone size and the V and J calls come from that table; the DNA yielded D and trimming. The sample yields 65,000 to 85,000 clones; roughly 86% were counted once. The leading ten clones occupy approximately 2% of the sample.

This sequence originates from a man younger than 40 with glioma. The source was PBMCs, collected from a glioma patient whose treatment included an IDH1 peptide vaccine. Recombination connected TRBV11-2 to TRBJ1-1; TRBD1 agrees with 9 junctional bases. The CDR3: CASSSQGARTEAFF. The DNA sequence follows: TGTGCCAGCAGCTCACAGGGGGCGCGGACTGAAGCTTTCTTT.